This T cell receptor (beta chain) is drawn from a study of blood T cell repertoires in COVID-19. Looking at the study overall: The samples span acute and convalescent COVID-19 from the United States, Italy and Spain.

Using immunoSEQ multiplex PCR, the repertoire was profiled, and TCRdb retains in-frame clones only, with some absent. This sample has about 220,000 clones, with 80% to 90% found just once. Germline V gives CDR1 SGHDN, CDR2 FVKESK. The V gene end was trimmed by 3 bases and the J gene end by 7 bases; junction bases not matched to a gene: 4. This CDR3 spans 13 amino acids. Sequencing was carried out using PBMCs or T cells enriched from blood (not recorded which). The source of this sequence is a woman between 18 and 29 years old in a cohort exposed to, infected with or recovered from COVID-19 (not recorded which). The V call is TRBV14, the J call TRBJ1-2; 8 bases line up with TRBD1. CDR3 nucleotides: TGTGCCAGCAGCCAGGGACAGGCTCGTGGCTACACCTTC. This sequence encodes CASSQGQARGYTF.